This record concerns one T cell receptor beta chain sequence. Generated by immunoSEQ multiplex PCR, the TCRdb table keeps only in-frame clones and is missing some. The table includes approximately 15,000 clones, approximately 88% detected once. Germline loops: CDR1 SGHAT, CDR2 FQDESV (reference sequence). Losses at the gene ends were 5 bases for V and 1 base for J; bases not matched to a gene: 10. The CDR3 is 16 residues long. The sample is drawn from a study of OX40 agonist ivuxolimab in advanced cancers. At the level of the study: People who had prior anti-PD-1, anti-PD-L1 or anti-CTLA-4 therapy could take part, and around 40% had some.

The sample was CD4+ or CD8+ T cells sorted from blood, taken in a trial of the OX40 agonist ivuxolimab. The origin of this receptor is an adult with an advanced solid tumor such as melanoma, head and neck, liver or kidney cancer. The chain has TRBV11-1 and TRBJ1-2, with 7 bases matching TRBD1. CDR3 bases: TGTGCCAGCAGCCAAATGGGACAGAGGTATAACTATGGCTACACCTTC. Amino acids: CASSQMGQRYNYGYTF.